This T cell receptor (beta chain) was found in a study of human T cells and chemical hapten exposure. General study findings and limits: No shift was seen in TCRs above 1 in 1000 frequency with DPC sensitization.

Unmatched junction bases numbered 8, after V lost 1 base and J lost 6 bases. The CDR3 covers 16 residues. The germline CDR1 and CDR2 sequences are SGHRS and YFSETQ. Points on this clonotype: The target antigen is unknown.

The study used a library that attached unique molecular identifiers to individual cDNA molecules. Per the study methods: Sequenced samples showed a median of roughly 99,000 TCRs each, with counts running from approximately 20,000 to 700,000. TCRdb ran MiXCR on the RACE reads and lists one entry per CDR3 protein. The V and J calls were not made by the authors but by TCRdb's processing. This table has hundreds of thousands of distinct CDR3 sequences, about 6% appearing once. As for time point: patch test 2, 6 weeks after DPC sensitization. Sample treatment: therapeutic diphenylcyclopropenone sensitization with weekly scalp DPC. Alopecia patients, 18 to 70 years old and DPC-suitable, served as donors.

The specimen was whole blood, collected in connection with sensitization to the hapten diphenylcyclopropenone (DPC). The TCR originated in a woman between 18 and 30 years old with alopecia areata. Some clones in this sample may be carry-over from other donors' samples. The chain recombines TRBV5-1 with TRBJ1-4, with 8 bases fitting TRBD1. CDR3 in DNA: TGCGCCAGCAGCTTGAGTTCCGGACAGGGTGATGAAAAACTGTTTTTT. It yields the protein CASSLSSGQGDEKLFF. Variable domain in full (rest from reference TRBV5-1 and TRBJ1-4): KAGVTQTPRYLIKTRGQQVTLSCSPISGHRSVSWYQQTPGQGLQFLFEYFSETQRNKGNFPGRFSGRQFSNSRSEMNVSTLELGDSALYLCASSLSSGQGDEKLFFGSGTQLSVL.